A selection of T cell receptor beta chains follows, all from one sample in a study of blood T cell repertoires in COVID-19. The assay was immunoSEQ multiplex PCR, and TCRdb's table has in-frame clones only and misses some. This sample has 150,000 to 200,000 clones; roughly four fifths occur once, and the top ten carry about 2.6%. Sequencing used peripheral blood. Receptors were obtained from a human donor with acute or convalescent COVID-19. The donor label of this sample is uncertain. Each CDR3 is given with its conserved first and last residue. A D gene is named only where the DNA matches it firmly. Clone size is stated in some rows and not others, as once, few, many or a class when expanded.

>NA|TRBV6-4|NA|TRBJ2-5
CASSREDGETQYF
TGTGCCAGCAGTAGGGAGGACGGAGAGACCCAGTACTTC
>NA|TRBV2|NA|TRBJ1-2
CASSEASGRSGYTF
TGTGCCAGCAGTGAAGCTTCCGGGAGGTCTGGCTACACCTTC
>NA|TRBV19|NA|TRBJ2-7
CASSSFQGYEQYF
TGTGCCAGTAGCTCGTTTCAGGGCTACGAGCAGTACTTC
>once|TRBV6-1|NA|TRBJ1-2
CASSEMQVTYGYTF
TGTGCCAGCAGTGAGATGCAGGTGACCTATGGCTACACCTTC
>NA|TRBV7-3|NA|TRBJ1-5
CASSLGSLTGLGQPQHF
TGTGCCAGCAGCTTAGGATCGCTCACAGGGTTGGGTCAGCCCCAGCATTTT
>NA|TRBV7-2|NA|TRBJ1-2
CASSLPGGFNGYTF
TGTGCCAGCAGCTTACCGGGGGGGTTTAATGGCTACACCTTC
>NA|TRBV2|NA|TRBJ1-2
CASRGPDKSYGYTF
TGTGCCAGCAGGGGCCCCGACAAATCCTATGGCTACACCTTC
>once|TRBV30|TRBD1|TRBJ1-5
CAWSAQGAYQPQHF
TGTGCCTGGAGTGCCCAGGGGGCCTATCAGCCCCAGCATTTT
>NA|TRBV19|NA|TRBJ1-3
CASSSRQVSGNTIYF
TGTGCCAGTAGCAGTCGACAGGTCTCTGGAAACACCATATATTTT
>NA|TRBV4-1|NA|TRBJ1-1
CASSQTGNTEAFF
TGCGCCAGCAGCCAGACAGGGAACACTGAAGCTTTCTTT
>NA|TRBV2|TRBD2|TRBJ2-7
CASSPGLAGASSYEQYF
TGTGCCAGCTCCCCGGGACTAGCGGGAGCCTCCTCCTACGAGCAGTACTTC
>NA|TRBV5-4|NA|TRBJ1-4
CASSLGSGVNEKLFF
TGTGCCAGCAGCTTGGGAAGCGGGGTTAATGAAAAACTGTTTTTT
>many|TRBV4-2|NA|TRBJ2-2
CASSHAGVVTGELFF
TGTGCCAGCAGCCATGCAGGGGTCGTCACCGGGGAGCTGTTTTTT
>NA|TRBV2|NA|TRBJ2-7
CASSDGGPYEQYF
TGTGCCAGCAGTGATGGAGGGCCCTACGAGCAGTACTTC
>NA|TRBV6-5|NA|TRBJ1-6
CASSPRWDSGPLHF
TGTGCCAGCAGTCCTCGATGGGACTCCGGACCCCTCCACTTT
>NA|TRBV6-5|NA|TRBJ1-2
CASSYFDRPTSYGYTF
TGTGCCAGCAGTTACTTCGACAGGCCCACCTCGTATGGCTACACCTTC
>NA|TRBV14|TRBD2|TRBJ2-1
CASSPGLRSHNEQFF
TGTGCCAGCAGTCCGGGACTAAGGTCCCACAATGAGCAGTTCTTC
>NA|TRBV4-1|NA|TRBJ1-6
CASSQDLSGINSPLHF
TGCGCCAGCAGCCAAGATCTTTCAGGGATTAATTCACCCCTCCACTTT